This is a list of T cell receptor beta chains from one sample in a study of CD8+ T cells in alopecia areata. Clones were read by immunoSEQ multiplex PCR, and TCRdb kept only the in-frame ones, dropping some. The data hold fewer than 150,000 clones, with approximately 52% observed a single time. Specimen: CD8+ T cells sorted from blood, collected at week 4, from a patient treated with tofacitinib. These receptors came from a human donor with alopecia areata. CDR3s include the opening cysteine and the closing phenylalanine or tryptophan. A D gene is named only where the DNA matches it firmly. Rows give clone size only sometimes, using once, few, many, or a class for an expanded clone.

.	TRBV29-1	TRBD1	TRBJ1-1	CSVMTGGKTEAFF	TGCAGCGTCATGACAGGGGGGAAAACTGAAGCTTTCTTT
.	TRBV19	.	TRBJ1-5	CASSIWGASNQPQHF	TGTGCCAGTAGTATATGGGGGGCTAGCAATCAGCCCCAGCATTTT
.	TRBV20-1	.	TRBJ2-7	CSAWDAYEQYF	TGCAGTGCCTGGGACGCCTACGAGCAGTACTTC
few	TRBV14	.	TRBJ1-1	CASSQGGNTEAFF	TGTGCCAGCAGCCAAGGAGGGAACACTGAAGCTTTCTTT
.	TRBV9	TRBD2	TRBJ2-1	CASSVSSGGAGEQFF	TGTGCCAGCAGCGTCTCTAGCGGGGGGGCTGGTGAGCAGTTCTTC
.	TRBV27	TRBD1	TRBJ1-5	CASSSTGNQPQHF	TGTGCCAGCAGTTCGACAGGGAATCAGCCCCAGCATTTT
.	TRBV7-9	.	TRBJ2-1	CASSLLRTGNEQFF	TGTGCCAGCAGCTTACTAAGAACGGGCAATGAGCAGTTCTTC
once	TRBV7-9	TRBD1	TRBJ2-2	CASSRGQLTNTGELFF	TGTGCCAGCAGCCGGGGACAGCTGACGAACACCGGGGAGCTGTTTTTT
.	TRBV30	.	TRBJ2-2	CAWNLRDFSSGELFF	TGTGCCTGGAACCTCCGGGACTTCAGTTCCGGGGAGCTGTTTTTT
.	TRBV27	.	TRBJ2-7	CASSSSGEQYF	TGTGCCAGCAGTTCCTCGGGGGAGCAGTACTTC
.	TRBV7-7	.	TRBJ2-5	CASSTGQWETQYF	TGTGCTAGCAGCACCGGACAGTGGGAGACCCAGTACTTC
.	TRBV30	TRBD1	TRBJ2-7	CAWSAGQGVSYEQYF	TGTGCCTGGAGTGCGGGACAGGGGGTTTCCTACGAGCAGTACTTC
.	TRBV7-6	TRBD1	TRBJ2-5	CASSALTGQETQYF	TGTGCCAGCAGCGCCTTGACAGGGCAGGAGACCCAGTACTTC